The source of this TCR beta chain is a study of OX40 agonist ivuxolimab in advanced cancers. Whole-study results and caveats: At doses 0.1 to 3.0 mg/kg, CD4+ and CD8+ clones expanded.

For this clone: The target antigen is unknown.

This table comes from immunoSEQ multiplex PCR, and its TCRdb copy is limited to in-frame clones, with some not included. This table has some 59,000 clones, 85% to 90% appearing once. The CDR3 spans 13 residues. Germline V gene data show CDR1 as KGHSH and CDR2 as LQKENI. With V trimmed by 5 bases and J by 10 bases, 6 bases remained unmatched. The sequencing used CD4+ or CD8+ T cells sorted from blood, collected in a trial of the OX40 agonist ivuxolimab. The rearrangement links TRBV18 to TRBJ2-1, with 9 bases identical to TRBD1. This receptor was identified in an adult with an advanced solid tumor such as melanoma, head and neck, liver or kidney cancer. CDR3 residues: CASSRQGGTEQFF. In DNA form, the CDR3 reads TGTGCCAGCTCAAGACAGGGGGGCACGGAGCAGTTCTTC.